This T cell receptor beta chain was sequenced in a study of shared clonotypes between healthy human individuals. Study in general: Donors consisted of two women and three men between 18 and 49. General study results and limits: Lower generation probabilities were found for non-shared clonotypes than for those shared by all four donors.

CD45RO negativity and positive selection for CCR7 defined naive CD8 cells, a population that excluded terminally differentiated effector memory CD45RA+ cells. Comments on this clone: Its antigen is unknown. This same CDR3 is encoded by further DNA sequences in the sample.

Sorted-subset replicate PCR reactions contained about 200 ng DNA, corresponding to some 30,000 T cell genomes. Sequencing used immunoSEQ multiplex PCR; TCRdb keeps in-frame clones, though not all of them. Among millions of clones listed, approximately 94% were seen once. CDR1 SGDLS and CDR2 YYNGEE come from the germline V gene. Trimming pared 0 bases from V and 0 bases from J, leaving 10 bases between. This CDR3 comprises 15 residues. The rearrangement joins TRBV9 to TRBJ2-7; D is unclear. This sequence was found in a man between 18 and 29 years old in good health. The sequencing input was naive CD8+ T cells sorted from blood. CDR3 residues: CASSVGTASSYEQYF. The CDR3 nucleotides are TGTGCCAGCAGCGTAGGCACAGCGAGCTCCTACGAGCAGTACTTC.